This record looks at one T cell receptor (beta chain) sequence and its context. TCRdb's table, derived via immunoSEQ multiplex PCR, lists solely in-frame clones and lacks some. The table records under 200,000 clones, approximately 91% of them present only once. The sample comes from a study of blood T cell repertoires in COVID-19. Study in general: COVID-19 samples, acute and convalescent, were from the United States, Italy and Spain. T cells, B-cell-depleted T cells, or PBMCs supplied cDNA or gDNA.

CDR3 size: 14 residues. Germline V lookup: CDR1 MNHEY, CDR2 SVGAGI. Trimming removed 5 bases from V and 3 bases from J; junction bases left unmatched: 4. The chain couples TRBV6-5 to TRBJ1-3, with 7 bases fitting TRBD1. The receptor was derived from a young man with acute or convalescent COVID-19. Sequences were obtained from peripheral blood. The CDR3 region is CASSNRGSGNTIYF. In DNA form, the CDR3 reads TGTGCCAGCAGTAACAGGGGAAGTGGAAACACCATATATTTT.